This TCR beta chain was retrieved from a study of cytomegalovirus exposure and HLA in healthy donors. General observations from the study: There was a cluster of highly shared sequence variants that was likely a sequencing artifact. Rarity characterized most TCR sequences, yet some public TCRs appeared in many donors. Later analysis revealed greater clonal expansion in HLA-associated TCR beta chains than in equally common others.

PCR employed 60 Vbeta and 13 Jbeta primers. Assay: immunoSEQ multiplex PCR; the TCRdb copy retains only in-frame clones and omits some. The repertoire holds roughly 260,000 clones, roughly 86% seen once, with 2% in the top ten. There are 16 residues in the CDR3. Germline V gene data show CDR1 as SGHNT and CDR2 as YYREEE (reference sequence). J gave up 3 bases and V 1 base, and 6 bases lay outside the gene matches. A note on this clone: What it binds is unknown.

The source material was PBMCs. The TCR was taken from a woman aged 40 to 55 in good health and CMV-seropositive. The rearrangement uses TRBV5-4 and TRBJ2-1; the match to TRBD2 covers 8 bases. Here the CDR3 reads CASSLRREAFYNEQFF. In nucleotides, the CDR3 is TGTGCCAGCAGCTTGAGGCGGGAGGCATTCTACAATGAGCAGTTCTTC. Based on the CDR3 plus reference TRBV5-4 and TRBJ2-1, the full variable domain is ETGVTQSPTHLIKTRGQQVTLRCSSQSGHNTVSWYQQALGQGPQFIFQYYREEENGRGNFPPRFSGLQFPNYSSELNVNALELDDSALYLCASSLRREAFYNEQFFGPGTRLTVL.